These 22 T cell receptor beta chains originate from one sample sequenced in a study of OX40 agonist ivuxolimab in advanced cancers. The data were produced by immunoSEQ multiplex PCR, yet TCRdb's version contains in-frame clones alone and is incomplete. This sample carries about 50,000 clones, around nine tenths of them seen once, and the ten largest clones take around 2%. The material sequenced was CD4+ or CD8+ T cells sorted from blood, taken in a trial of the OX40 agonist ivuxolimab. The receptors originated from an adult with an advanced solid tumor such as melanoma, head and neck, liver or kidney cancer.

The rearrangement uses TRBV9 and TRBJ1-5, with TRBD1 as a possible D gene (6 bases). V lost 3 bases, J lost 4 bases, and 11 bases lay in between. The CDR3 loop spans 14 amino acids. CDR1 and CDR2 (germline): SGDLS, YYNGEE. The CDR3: CASSAGVENQPQHF. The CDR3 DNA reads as TGTGCCAGCAGCGCAGGGGTTGAGAATCAGCCCCAGCATTTT. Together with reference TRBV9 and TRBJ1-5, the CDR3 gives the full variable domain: DSGVTQTPKHLITATGQRVTLRCSPRSGDLSVYWYQQSLDQGLQFLIQYYNGEERAKGNILERFSAQQFPDLHSELNLSSLELGDSALYFCASSAGVENQPQHFGDGTRLSIL.

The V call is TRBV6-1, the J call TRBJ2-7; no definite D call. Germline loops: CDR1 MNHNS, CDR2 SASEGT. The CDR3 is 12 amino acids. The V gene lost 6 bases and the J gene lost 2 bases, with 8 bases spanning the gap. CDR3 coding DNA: TGTGCCAGCAGGAGCGAAACCTACGAGCAGTACTTC. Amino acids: CASRSETYEQYF.

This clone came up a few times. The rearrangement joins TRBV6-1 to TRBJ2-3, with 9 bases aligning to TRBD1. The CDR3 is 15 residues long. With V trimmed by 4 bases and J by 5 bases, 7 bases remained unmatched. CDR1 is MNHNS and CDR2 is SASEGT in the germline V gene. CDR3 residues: CASSGAGTGLDTQYF. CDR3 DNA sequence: TGTGCCAGCAGTGGGGCCGGGACAGGGTTAGATACGCAGTATTTT.

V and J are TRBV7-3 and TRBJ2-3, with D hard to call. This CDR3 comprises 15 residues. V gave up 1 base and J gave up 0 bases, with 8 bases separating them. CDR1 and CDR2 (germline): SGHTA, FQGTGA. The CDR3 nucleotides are TGTGCCAGCAGCTTAAATCCCGGTAGCACAGATACGCAGTATTTT. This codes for CASSLNPGSTDTQYF.

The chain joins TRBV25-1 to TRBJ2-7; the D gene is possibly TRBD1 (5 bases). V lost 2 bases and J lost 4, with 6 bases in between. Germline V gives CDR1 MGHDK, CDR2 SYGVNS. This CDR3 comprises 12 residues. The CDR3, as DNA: TGTGCCAGCAGTGAACAGGGTTACGAGCAGTACTTC. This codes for CASSEQGYEQYF.

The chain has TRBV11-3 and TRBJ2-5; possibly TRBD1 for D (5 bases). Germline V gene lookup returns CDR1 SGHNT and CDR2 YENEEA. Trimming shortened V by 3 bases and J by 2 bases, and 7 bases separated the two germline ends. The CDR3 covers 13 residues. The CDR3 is CASSFQGQETQYF. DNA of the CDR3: TGTGCCAGCAGCTTCCAGGGTCAAGAGACCCAGTACTTC. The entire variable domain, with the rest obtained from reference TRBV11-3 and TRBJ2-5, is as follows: EAGVVQSPRYKIIEKKQPVAFWCNPISGHNTLYWYLQNLGQGPELLIRYENEEAVDDSQLPKDRFSAERLKGVDSTLKIQPAELGDSAVYLCASSFQGQETQYFGPGTRLLVL.

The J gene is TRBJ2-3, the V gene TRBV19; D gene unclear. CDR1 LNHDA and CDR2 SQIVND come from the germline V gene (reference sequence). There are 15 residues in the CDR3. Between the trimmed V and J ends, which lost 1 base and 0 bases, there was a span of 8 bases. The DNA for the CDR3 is TGTGCCAGTAGTATAGGGGCCTCTAGCACAGATACGCAGTATTTT. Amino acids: CASSIGASSTDTQYF.

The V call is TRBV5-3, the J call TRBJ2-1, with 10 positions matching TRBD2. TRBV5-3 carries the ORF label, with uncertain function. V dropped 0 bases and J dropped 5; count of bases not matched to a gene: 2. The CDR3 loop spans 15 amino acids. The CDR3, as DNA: TGTGCCAGAAGCTTGGCTCTAGCGGGAGACAATGAGCAGTTCTTC. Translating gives CARSLALAGDNEQFF.

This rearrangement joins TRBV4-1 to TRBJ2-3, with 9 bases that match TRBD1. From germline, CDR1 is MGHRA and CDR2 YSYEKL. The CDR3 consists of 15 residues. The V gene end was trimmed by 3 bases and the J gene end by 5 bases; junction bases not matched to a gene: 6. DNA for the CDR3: TGCGCCAGCAGCCATCCCGGGACAGGGAAAGATACGCAGTATTTT. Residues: CASSHPGTGKDTQYF.

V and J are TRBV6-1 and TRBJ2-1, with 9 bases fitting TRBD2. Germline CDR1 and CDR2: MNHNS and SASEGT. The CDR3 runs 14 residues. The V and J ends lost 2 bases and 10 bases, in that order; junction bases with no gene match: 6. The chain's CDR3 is CASSESLAGWEQFF. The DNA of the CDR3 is TGTGCCAGCAGTGAAAGTCTAGCGGGGTGGGAGCAGTTCTTC.

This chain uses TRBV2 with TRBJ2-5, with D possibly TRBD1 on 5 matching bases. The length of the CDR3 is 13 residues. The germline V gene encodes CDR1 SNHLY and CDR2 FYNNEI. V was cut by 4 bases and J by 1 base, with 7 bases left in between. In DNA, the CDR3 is TGTGCCAGCAGTGCTGACAGCCAAGAGACCCAGTACTTC. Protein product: CASSADSQETQYF.

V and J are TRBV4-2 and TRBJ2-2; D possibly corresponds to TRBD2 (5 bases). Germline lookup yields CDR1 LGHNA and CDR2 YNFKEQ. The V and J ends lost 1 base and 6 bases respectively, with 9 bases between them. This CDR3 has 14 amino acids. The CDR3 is CASSQAGLAGELFF. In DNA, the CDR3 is TGTGCCAGCAGCCAAGCGGGGTTAGCCGGGGAGCTGTTTTTT.

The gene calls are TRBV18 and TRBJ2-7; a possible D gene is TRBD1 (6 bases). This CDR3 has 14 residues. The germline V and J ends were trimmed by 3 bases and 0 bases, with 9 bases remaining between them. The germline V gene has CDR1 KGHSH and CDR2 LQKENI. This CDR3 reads CASSPQGNSYEQYF. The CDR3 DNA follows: TGTGCCAGCTCACCCCAGGGGAACTCCTACGAGCAGTACTTC.

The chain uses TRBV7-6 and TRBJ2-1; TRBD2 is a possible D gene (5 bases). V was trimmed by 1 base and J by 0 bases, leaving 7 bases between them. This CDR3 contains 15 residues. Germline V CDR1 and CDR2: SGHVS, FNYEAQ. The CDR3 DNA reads TGTGCCAGCAGCTTAGTTGGGAGCTCCTACAATGAGCAGTTCTTC. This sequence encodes CASSLVGSSYNEQFF.

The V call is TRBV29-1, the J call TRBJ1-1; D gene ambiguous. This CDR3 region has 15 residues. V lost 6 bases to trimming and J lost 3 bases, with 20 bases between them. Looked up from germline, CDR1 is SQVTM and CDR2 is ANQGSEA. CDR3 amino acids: CSVREALLTHTEAFF. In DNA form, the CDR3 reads TGCAGCGTGCGAGAGGCCCTCTTGACTCACACTGAAGCTTTCTTT.

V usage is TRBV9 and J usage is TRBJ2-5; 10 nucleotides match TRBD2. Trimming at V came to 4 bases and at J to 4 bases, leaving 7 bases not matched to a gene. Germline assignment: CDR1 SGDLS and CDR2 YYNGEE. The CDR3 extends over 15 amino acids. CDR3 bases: TGTGCCAGCAGCTTCTCCAGCGGGAGGGTAGAGACCCAGTACTTC. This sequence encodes CASSFSSGRVETQYF.

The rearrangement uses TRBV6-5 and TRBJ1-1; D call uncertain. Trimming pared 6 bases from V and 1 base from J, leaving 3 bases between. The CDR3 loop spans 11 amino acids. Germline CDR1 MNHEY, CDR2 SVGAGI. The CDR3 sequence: CASSPNTEAFF. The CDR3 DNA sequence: TGTGCCAGCAGCCCGAACACTGAAGCTTTCTTT.

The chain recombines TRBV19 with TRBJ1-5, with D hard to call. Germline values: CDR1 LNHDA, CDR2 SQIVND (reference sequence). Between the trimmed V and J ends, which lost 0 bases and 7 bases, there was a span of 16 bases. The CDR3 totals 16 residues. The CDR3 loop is CASSIESFGVGQPQHF. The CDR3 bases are TGTGCCAGTAGTATAGAGTCCTTCGGGGTAGGGCAGCCCCAGCATTTT.

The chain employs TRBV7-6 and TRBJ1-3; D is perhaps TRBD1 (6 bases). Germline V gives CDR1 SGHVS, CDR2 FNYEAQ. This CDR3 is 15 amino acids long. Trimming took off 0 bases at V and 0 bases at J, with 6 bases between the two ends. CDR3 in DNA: TGTGCCAGCAGCTTAGCCAGGGGCTCTGGAAACACCATATATTTT. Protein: CASSLARGSGNTIYF.

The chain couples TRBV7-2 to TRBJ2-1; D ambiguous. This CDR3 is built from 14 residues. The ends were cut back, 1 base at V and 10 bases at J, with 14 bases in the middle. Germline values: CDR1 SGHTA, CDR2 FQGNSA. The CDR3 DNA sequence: TGTGCCAGCAGCTTAGTGGCGCTTGCAGTCGAGCAGTTCTTC. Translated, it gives CASSLVALAVEQFF.

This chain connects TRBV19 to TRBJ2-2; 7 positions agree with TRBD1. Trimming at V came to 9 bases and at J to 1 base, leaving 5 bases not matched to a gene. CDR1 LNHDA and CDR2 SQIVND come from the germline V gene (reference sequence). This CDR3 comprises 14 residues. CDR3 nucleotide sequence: TGTGCCAGGGGGGACAGATTGAACACCGGGGAGCTGTTTTTT. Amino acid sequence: CARGDRLNTGELFF. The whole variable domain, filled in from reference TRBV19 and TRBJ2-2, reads DGGITQSPKYLFRKEGQNVTLSCEQNLNHDAMYWYRQDPGQGLRLIYYSQIVNDFQKGDIAEGYSVSREKKESFPLTVTSAQKNPTAFYLCARGDRLNTGELFFGEGSRLTVL.

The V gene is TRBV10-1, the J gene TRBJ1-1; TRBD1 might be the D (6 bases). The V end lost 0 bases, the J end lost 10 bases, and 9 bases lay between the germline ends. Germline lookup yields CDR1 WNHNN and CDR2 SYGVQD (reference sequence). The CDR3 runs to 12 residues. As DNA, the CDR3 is TGCGCCAGCAGTGAGTCACAGGGCCCAGCTTTCTTT. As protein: CASSESQGPAFF.